This record looks at one T cell receptor (beta chain) sequence and its context. This sample is drawn from a study of T cell changes during pregnancy in multiple sclerosis. The germline V gene encodes CDR1 MNHNS and CDR2 SASEGT. There are 15 residues in the CDR3. The V gene end was trimmed by 2 bases and the J gene end by 3 bases; junction bases not matched to a gene: 7. Sequenced by immunoSEQ multiplex PCR; TCRdb stores in-frame clones only, minus some. The sample yields 35,000 to 45,000 clones, about 90% seen once. The specimen was peripheral blood, collected in the second trimester of pregnancy. The receptor was derived from a female donor in good health, enrolled as a control in a pregnancy study. The rearrangement joins TRBV6-1 to TRBJ2-7, with 7 bases that match TRBD1. The CDR3 nucleotides read TGTGCCAGCAGTGAATATCTACAGGGGTTCTACGAGCAGTACTTC. Protein sequence: CASSEYLQGFYEQYF.